The 30 T cell receptor beta chains reported below all come from one sample, sequenced in a study of post-analysis software for immune sequencing data (dated by TCRdb to 2014 to 2015). General conclusions and limits of the study: Patients showed significantly higher frequencies than controls for a few TRBV segments, among them TRBV5-6, TRBV5-1 and TRBV20-1.

Their recognized antigens are unknown. The method behind the library was PCR. Sequencing took place on an Illumina HiSeq 2500. To reduce PCR and sequencing biases, unique molecular identifiers were built into the TCR beta cDNA libraries. TCRdb itself trimmed the public reads at Q25 with fastp, ran MiXCR and retained productive beta chains. A single entry per CDR3 protein holds the most common genes and DNA from its merged rows. The sample table records 740,000 or so distinct CDR3 sequences; 53% of these occur just once. The leading ten clones occupy approximately 4.5% of the sample. The source material was blood. These receptors were taken from a girl aged 5 to 17 with multiple sclerosis.

This clonotype occurred once. This rearrangement joins TRBV27 to TRBJ2-1, with D perhaps matching TRBD1 or TRBD2 (7 bases each). Per germline, CDR1 MNHEY and CDR2 SMNVEV (reference sequence). This CDR3 has 16 amino acids. Trimming took 8 bases from V and 4 from J, leaving 21 bases between them. The CDR3 bases are TGTGCCAGCTGCAGGGGGGGGTTGTATCGGTACAATGAGCAGTTCTTC. Translation: CASCRGGLYRYNEQFF.

This clonotype turned up a few times. V usage is TRBV29-1 and J usage is TRBJ1-2; unclear D gene. The CDR3 runs to 10 residues. Germline V CDR1 and CDR2: SQVTM, ANQGSEA. The V and J ends lost 6 bases and 5 bases respectively, with 7 bases between them. The CDR3, as DNA: TGCAGCGTCAACTCGTATGGCTACACCTTC. Translation gives CSVNSYGYTF. Complete variable domain (other parts from reference TRBV29-1 and TRBJ1-2): SAVISQKPSRDICQRGTSLTIQCQVDSQVTMMFWYRQQPGQSLTLIATANQGSEATYESGFVIDKFPISRPNLTFSTLTVSNMSPEDSSIYLCSVNSYGYTFGSGTRLTVV.

This chain uses TRBV7-3 with TRBJ2-3; no definite D call. The CDR3 covers 15 residues. The V gene's germline CDR1 is SGHTA and CDR2 FQGTGA. The ends were cut back, 5 bases at V and 0 bases at J, with 12 bases in the middle. CDR3 nucleotides: TGTGCCAGCAGCGAAATGGGCTGGAGCACAGATACGCAGTATTTT. Its translation is CASSEMGWSTDTQYF.

V usage is TRBV20-1 and J usage is TRBJ1-2, with a tentative D call TRBD1 (6 bases). V was trimmed by 5 bases and J by 1 base, leaving 14 bases between them. CDR1 and CDR2 from the germline V gene are DFQATT and SNEGSKA (reference sequence). The CDR3 extends over 14 amino acids. The CDR3 sequence is CSAAGGGVNYGYTF. CDR3 in DNA: TGCAGTGCTGCCGGGGGGGGCGTTAACTATGGCTACACCTTC.

The chain uses TRBV20-1 and TRBJ1-1; D not resolved. The CDR3 sequence is 12 residues long. Trimming shortened V by 5 bases and J by 4 bases, and 11 bases separated the two germline ends. CDR1 is DFQATT, CDR2 SNEGSKA, per germline (reference sequence). The CDR3 here is CSARGLSTEAFF. The CDR3 bases are TGCAGTGCTCGGGGTTTGAGCACTGAAGCTTTCTTT.

This clonotype was detected only a few times. The CDR3 DNA follows: TGCGCCAGCAGCCAAGATCGGTGGGGTACCTCAGGGGAGCAGTACTTC. Amino acid sequence: CASSQDRWGTSGEQYF. V and J are TRBV4-1 and TRBJ2-7; D might be TRBD1 (5 bases). This CDR3 comprises 16 residues. The germline gives CDR1 MGHRA, CDR2 YSYEKL. V was clipped by 0 bases and J by 7 bases, with 19 bases between them.

The chain recombines TRBV2 with TRBJ2-7, with D unclear. V was cut by 5 bases and J by 0 bases, with 5 bases left in between. Germline CDR1 is SNHLY and CDR2 is FYNNEI. The length of the CDR3 is 12 residues. The CDR3 DNA follows: TGTGCCAGCAGTTATAACTCCTACGAGCAGTACTTC. This translates into CASSYNSYEQYF.

This clonotype occurred a few times. The chain couples TRBV29-1 to TRBJ1-1, with no clear D. Trimming removed 8 bases from V and 4 bases from J, with 11 bases in between. The CDR3 loop spans 11 amino acids. The V gene's germline CDR1 is SQVTM and CDR2 ANQGSEA. Here the CDR3 reads CSPRFGTEAFF. DNA of the CDR3: TGCAGCCCGAGGTTCGGCACTGAAGCTTTCTTT. The variable domain in full, completed from reference TRBV29-1 and TRBJ1-1, reads SAVISQKPSRDICQRGTSLTIQCQVDSQVTMMFWYRQQPGQSLTLIATANQGSEATYESGFVIDKFPISRPNLTFSTLTVSNMSPEDSSIYLCSPRFGTEAFFGQGTRLTVV.

The rearrangement joins TRBV2 to TRBJ2-7; 8 nucleotides align to TRBD1. CDR3 size: 15 residues. The V gene end was trimmed by 4 bases and the J gene end by 1 base; junction bases not matched to a gene: 6. Germline V gene sequence: CDR1 SNHLY, CDR2 FYNNEI. CDR3 sequence: CASSVLGQASYEQYF. CDR3 nucleotides: TGTGCCAGCAGTGTACTGGGACAGGCTTCCTACGAGCAGTACTTC.

The chain recombines TRBV7-9 with TRBJ2-5; 7 bases fit TRBD2. Trimming cost V 5 bases and J 11 bases; bases outside gene matches: 17. This CDR3 is built from 15 residues. Germline CDR1 is SEHNR and CDR2 is FQNEAQ (reference sequence). The CDR3 loop is CASSGGGLTEVEQYF. The CDR3 DNA reads TGTGCCAGCAGCGGGGGGGGACTTACCGAAGTGGAGCAGTACTTC.

CDR3 residues: CAISEETGYGYTF. Here the CDR3 DNA reads TGTGCCATCAGTGAGGAGACGGGATATGGCTACACCTTC. This chain joins TRBV10-3 and TRBJ1-2; D gene unclear. Looked up from germline, CDR1 is ENHRY and CDR2 is SYGVKD. V was clipped by 2 bases and J by 5 bases, with 9 bases between them. The CDR3 covers 13 residues.

This chain connects TRBV5-1 to TRBJ2-3; D unresolved. Germline V lookup: CDR1 SGHRS, CDR2 YFSETQ. Trimming took off 2 bases at V and 1 base at J, with 17 bases between the two ends. There are 17 residues in the CDR3. CDR3 residues: CASSFGRLERRTDTQYF. The CDR3 region has the DNA TGCGCCAGCAGCTTTGGACGGCTGGAACGCCGCACAGATACGCAGTATTTT.

This clonotype was seen ten or more times. This sequence joins TRBV25-1 and TRBJ2-6; no definite D call. The CDR3 has 13 amino acids. Between the trimmed V and J ends, which lost 4 bases and 4 bases, there was a span of 5 bases. Germline values: CDR1 MGHDK, CDR2 SYGVNS. CDR3: CASSGAGANVLTF. The CDR3 region has the DNA TGTGCCAGCAGTGGAGCAGGGGCCAACGTCCTGACTTTC.

The chain is built from TRBV5-1 and TRBJ1-2; TRBD1 matches at 7 bases. Germline V gives CDR1 SGHRS, CDR2 YFSETQ. Losses at the gene ends were 0 bases for V and 4 bases for J; bases not matched to a gene: 3. This CDR3 is built from 14 residues. CDR3 in DNA: TGCGCCAGCAGCTTGGAAACAGGGGTCTATGGCTACACCTTC. Protein sequence: CASSLETGVYGYTF.

This clonotype was detected once. The chain employs TRBV20-1 and TRBJ2-7; 7 nucleotides align to TRBD1. The CDR3 consists of 15 residues. After removal of 4 bases from V and 3 bases from J, the junction contained 12 bases not matched to a gene. Germline V gives CDR1 DFQATT, CDR2 SNEGSKA (reference sequence). CDR3: CSANRGGFQVYEQYF. The DNA for the CDR3 is TGCAGTGCTAATAGAGGGGGCTTCCAAGTCTACGAGCAGTACTTC.

The V call is TRBV10-3, the J call TRBJ2-5, with 8 bases aligning to TRBD2. Trimming removed 3 bases from V and 11 bases from J; junction bases left unmatched: 17. Germline CDR1 ENHRY, CDR2 SYGVKD. This CDR3 comprises 16 residues. This chain's CDR3 is CAISDQSAGVHRGQYF. The CDR3 nucleotides are TGTGCCATCAGTGACCAGTCAGCGGGAGTTCACCGGGGGCAGTACTTC.

The chain carries TRBV6-6 and TRBJ2-6; either TRBD1 or TRBD2 may supply D (6 bases each). This CDR3 contains 16 residues. V was trimmed by 2 bases and J by 4 bases, leaving 12 bases between them. Germline CDR1 and CDR2: MNHNY and SVGAGI (reference sequence). CDR3 sequence reads: CASSYGGGRGANVLTF. The CDR3 DNA is TGTGCCAGCAGTTACGGTGGGGGGCGAGGGGCCAACGTCCTGACTTTC.

This clonotype has just a few counts. The rearrangement links TRBV20-1 to TRBJ2-7; 9 nucleotides agree with TRBD2. The ends lost 4 bases at V and 3 bases at J; junction bases unmatched: 7. This CDR3 has 14 residues. Germline CDR1 is DFQATT and CDR2 is SNEGSKA (reference sequence). The CDR3 DNA is TGCAGTGCTATTAGCGGGAGCTCTCTCTACGAGCAGTACTTC. Its translation is CSAISGSSLYEQYF.

The table lists this clonotype with a count of one. At one of its ends the junction is not consistent with the germline gene, which may arise from a read error. The chain employs TRBV7-3 and TRBJ2-1; 11 positions agree with TRBD2. Germline V gene lookup returns CDR1 SGHTA and CDR2 FQGTGA. The CDR3 extends over 16 amino acids. The CDR3 here is CASSFTSGGSYNGQFF. The CDR3 region has the DNA TGTGCCAGCAGCTTCACTAGCGGGGGCTCCTACAATGGGCAGTTCTTC.

This clonotype was detected only a few times. The chain combines TRBV29-1 with TRBJ2-1; no definite D call. Trimming took off 4 bases at V and 0 bases at J, with 13 bases between the two ends. The CDR3 consists of 15 residues. Germline CDR1 and CDR2: SQVTM and ANQGSEA. This CDR3 reads CSVALPTLSYNEQFF. CDR3 coding DNA: TGCAGCGTTGCCCTCCCGACCCTCTCCTACAATGAGCAGTTCTTC.

The chain couples TRBV10-3 to TRBJ2-7; D is perhaps TRBD1 (6 bases). The CDR3 is made up of 15 amino acids. Trimming took off 10 bases at V and 1 base at J, with 20 bases between the two ends. CDR1 is ENHRY, CDR2 SYGVKD, per germline. The CDR3 is CATQQGATGSYEQYF. CDR3 in DNA: TGTGCCACCCAACAGGGTGCCACCGGGTCCTACGAGCAGTACTTC.

The chain uses TRBV2 and TRBJ2-3; either TRBD1 or TRBD2 may fit D (5 bases each). Germline-derived CDR1 and CDR2 are SNHLY and FYNNEI. This CDR3 comprises 14 residues. V was clipped by 8 bases and J by 4 bases, with 16 bases between them. CDR3 nucleotide sequence: TGTGCCAGCCAACCGGGACCGGAGGCAGATACGCAGTATTTT. It encodes CASQPGPEADTQYF. The full variable domain, rest sourced from reference TRBV2 and TRBJ2-3, is EPEVTQTPSHQVTQMGQEVILRCVPISNHLYFYWYRQILGQKVEFLVSFYNNEISEKSEIFDDQFSVERPDGSNFTLKIRSTKLEDSAMYFCASQPGPEADTQYFGPGTRLTVL.

The rearrangement joins TRBV14 to TRBJ2-1; 9 bases match TRBD2. Germline-derived CDR1 and CDR2 are SGHDN and FVKESK. The CDR3 has 16 amino acids. V trimming: 4 bases; J trimming: 4 bases; junction bases outside the gene matches: 8. The CDR3 here is CASSPDPTSGYNEQFF. The CDR3, as DNA: TGTGCCAGCAGCCCAGACCCGACTAGCGGATACAATGAGCAGTTCTTC.

The table lists this clonotype with a few counts. The rearrangement uses TRBV7-9 and TRBJ2-2; D unclear. There are 16 residues in the CDR3. Between the trimmed V and J ends, which lost 4 bases and 6 bases, there was a span of 18 bases. Germline values: CDR1 SEHNR, CDR2 FQNEAQ (reference sequence). This chain's CDR3 is CASSYTPDISPGELFF. CDR3 DNA: TGTGCCAGCAGCTACACCCCTGACATAAGTCCCGGGGAGCTGTTTTTT. Together with reference TRBV7-9 and TRBJ2-2, the CDR3 gives the full variable domain: DTGVSQNPRHKITKRGQNVTFRCDPISEHNRLYWYRQTLGQGPEFLTYFQNEAQLEKSRLLSDRFSAERPKGSFSTLEIQRTEQGDSAMYLCASSYTPDISPGELFFGEGSRLTVL.

J is TRBJ1-5 and V is TRBV5-1; the D gene is possibly TRBD1 (5 bases). Trimming removed 4 bases from V and 8 bases from J, with 16 bases in between. The CDR3 covers 14 residues. Per germline, CDR1 SGHRS and CDR2 YFSETQ. CDR3 in amino acids: CASSPTDGGEPQHF. The CDR3 coding sequence is TGCGCCAGCAGCCCGACGGACGGGGGGGAGCCCCAGCATTTT.

This clonotype occurred once. This CDR3 reads CAISWTRRYGYTF. Here the CDR3 DNA reads TGTGCCATCAGCTGGACACGGCGTTATGGCTACACCTTC. The V and J genes are TRBV10-3 and TRBJ1-2; D possibly corresponds to TRBD1 (5 bases). The CDR3 sequence is 13 residues long. In germline, CDR1 is ENHRY, CDR2 SYGVKD. V lost 6 bases and J 5 bases, leaving 13 bases between the germline ends.

This clonotype has more than one count but fewer than ten. The chain has TRBV7-2 and TRBJ2-1; D gene uncertain. The CDR3 has 11 residues. Germline CDR1 and CDR2: SGHTA and FQGNSA. The germline V and J ends were trimmed by 3 bases and 11 bases, with 8 bases remaining between them. The CDR3 DNA reads TGTGCCAGCAGCTTGGGCGGACAGCAGTTCTTC. Translating it yields CASSLGGQQFF.

This clonotype was found a few times. CDR3 residues: CASKGGLGANVLTF. The DNA for the CDR3 is TGTGCCAGCAAGGGGGGGCTAGGGGCCAACGTCCTGACTTTC. The rearrangement joins TRBV2 to TRBJ2-6, with D maybe TRBD2 (7 bases). Trimming pared 7 bases from V and 4 bases from J, leaving 11 bases between. The CDR3 length is 14 residues. CDR1 SNHLY and CDR2 FYNNEI come from the germline V gene.

This clonotype has a handful of counts. The chain recombines TRBV27 with TRBJ2-1; 7 bases are a match to TRBD2. Germline V gene data show CDR1 as MNHEY and CDR2 as SMNVEV (reference sequence). The CDR3 spans 14 residues. J lost 4 bases, V lost 7 bases, and 7 bases had no gene match. The CDR3, as DNA: TGTGCCAGCATTAGGTGGGGGGGTTACAATGAGCAGTTCTTC. As protein: CASIRWGGYNEQFF.

The chain carries TRBV18 and TRBJ2-7; maybe TRBD1 (6 bases). Germline assignment: CDR1 KGHSH and CDR2 LQKENI. Trimming took 4 bases from V and 1 from J, leaving 17 bases between them. The CDR3 covers 16 residues. The CDR3 protein is CASSRQALTNSYEQYF. In DNA form, the CDR3 reads TGTGCCAGCTCACGACAGGCCCTTACCAATTCCTACGAGCAGTACTTC.